A single T cell receptor (beta chain) is shown here with its context. The data derive from a study of shared clonotypes between healthy human individuals. Germline loops: CDR1 LNHDA, CDR2 SQIVND (reference sequence). V gave up 11 bases and J gave up 3 bases; unmatched junction bases: 14. The CDR3 is 16 amino acids. Clones were sequenced by immunoSEQ multiplex PCR, and TCRdb holds only the in-frame ones, with some missing. The table shows 2 million to 2.5 million clones, with approximately 93% occurring only once. Sequenced sample: naive CD4+ T cells from PBMCs. As for subset: CD45RA+ positively selected. The sequence was obtained from a man between 18 and 29 years old in good health. Some clones in this sample may be carry-over from other donors' samples. The V call is TRBV19, the J call TRBJ2-2, with 8 bases lining up with TRBD2. Written as DNA, the CDR3 is TGTGCCCGAAGTACGGGACCGGGAGGGGACACCGGGGAGCTGTTTTTT. Protein sequence: CARSTGPGGDTGELFF.